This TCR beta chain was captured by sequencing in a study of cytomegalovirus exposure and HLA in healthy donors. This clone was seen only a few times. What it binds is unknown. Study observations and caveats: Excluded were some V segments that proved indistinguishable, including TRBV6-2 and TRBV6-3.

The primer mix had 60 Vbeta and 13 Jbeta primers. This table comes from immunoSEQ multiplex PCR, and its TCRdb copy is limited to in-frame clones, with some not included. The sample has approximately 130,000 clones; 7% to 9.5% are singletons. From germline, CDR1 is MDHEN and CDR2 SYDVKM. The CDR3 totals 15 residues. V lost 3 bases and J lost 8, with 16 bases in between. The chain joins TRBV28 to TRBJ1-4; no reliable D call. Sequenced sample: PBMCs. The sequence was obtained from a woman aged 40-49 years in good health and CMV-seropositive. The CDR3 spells CASSFLDSPGEKLFF. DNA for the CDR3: TGTGCCAGCAGTTTTCTCGATTCCCCGGGGGAAAAACTGTTTTTT.